This paragraph covers one T cell receptor (beta chain) sequence. At baseline, cycle 4 day 1, and cycle 7 day 1, blood was sampled. From germline, CDR1 is MDHEN and CDR2 SYDVKM. CDR3 length: 19 residues. V shed 2 bases, J shed 7 bases, and the junction held 22 bases outside the gene matches. Method: immunoSEQ multiplex PCR; TCRdb's copy keeps in-frame clones and lacks some. The sample comprises under 70,000 clones, about nine tenths of which are singletons, and approximately 1.2% rests with the top ten. The entry originates in a study of OX40 agonist ivuxolimab in advanced cancers. In the study overall: The patients' treatment was ivuxolimab, an agonistic anti-OX40 (CD134) antibody. Dose-escalation patients' cancers were hepatocellular carcinoma, melanoma, renal cell or head and neck cancer.

The chain employs TRBV28 and TRBJ2-5, with 7 bases aligning to TRBD2. The sample in question was CD4+ or CD8+ T cells sorted from blood, obtained in a trial of the OX40 agonist ivuxolimab. The TCR sequence derives from an adult with an advanced solid tumor such as melanoma, head and neck, liver or kidney cancer. The CDR3 DNA reads TGTGCCAGCAGTTTAAGTGGGGAGGGCCGGGGTAGCTTGCGAGGGACCCAGTACTTC. This encodes CASSLSGEGRGSLRGTQYF. The full variable domain, its missing parts supplied by reference TRBV28 and TRBJ2-5, is DVKVTQSSRYLVKRTGEKVFLECVQDMDHENMFWYRQDPGLGLRLIYFSYDVKMKEKGDIPEGYSVSREKKERFSLILESASTNQTSMYLCASSLSGEGRGSLRGTQYFGPGTRLLVL.